The clone carrying this T cell receptor (beta chain) was seen a few times. Its antigen is currently unknown. This sample is drawn from a study of blood T cells in healthy people across ages. Findings and caveats of the study: A greater number of naive CD4+ cells and higher diversity distinguished long-lived donors from aged donors.

Then a second PCR, running roughly 7 to 11 cycles, was carried out with a sample-barcoded 5' primer and a J-beta primer mix. One entry per CDR3 protein results from TCRdb running MiXCR on the 5' RACE reads. The profile shows 700,000 to 850,000 distinct CDR3 sequences, roughly 40% of them singletons. The CDR3 length is 15 residues. Germline lookup yields CDR1 SGHAT and CDR2 FQNNGV. Between the trimmed V and J ends, which lost 0 bases and 8 bases, there was a span of 14 bases. The clonotype was recovered from a man aged 18 to 35 in good health. The specimen was blood. The rearrangement uses TRBV11-2 and TRBJ2-1, with D perhaps TRBD1 or TRBD2 (5 bases each). The CDR3 spells CASSLDGARGDEQFF. CDR3 DNA sequence: TGTGCCAGCAGCTTAGATGGGGCAAGGGGAGATGAGCAGTTCTTC.